These T cell receptor beta chains were read from a single sample in a study of neurological immune-mediated disorders. A single record per CDR3 protein comes from TCRdb applying MiXCR to the 5' RACE reads. The sample yields about 76,000 distinct CDR3 sequences, over 15% seen once. Sample: PBMCs. The receptors shown here come from a woman in her forties in good health. The CDR3 runs from the conserved cysteine through the conserved F or W. Each record gives: V gene, J gene, clone size, D gene, CDR3 DNA, CDR3 protein. A D gene is named only where the DNA matches it firmly. Size is stated for part of the rows, as once, few or many counts, or as a class when the clone is expanded.

TRBV5-1	TRBJ2-3	many	-	TGCGCCAGCAGCTTGCGTTCGGATGACCAAGGAGATACGCAGTATTTT	CASSLRSDDQGDTQYF
TRBV4-3	TRBJ2-7	many	-	TGCGCCAGCAGCCAAGATCCCGGGCGAACCTACGAGCAGTACTTC	CASSQDPGRTYEQYF
TRBV4-1	TRBJ1-1	many	TRBD1	TGCGCCAGCAGCCAAGGGACAGGGTTGGTAGGTCCTGAAGCTTTCTTT	CASSQGTGLVGPEAFF
TRBV6-2/TRBV6-3	TRBJ2-3	many	-	TGTGCCAGCAGTTACGTCGTAACAGATACGCAGTATTTT	CASSYVVTDTQYF
TRBV5-1	TRBJ2-3	many	TRBD2	TGCGCCAGCAGCTTGGTGGCTAGCGGTCTGACAGATACGCAGTATTTT	CASSLVASGLTDTQYF
TRBV10-3	TRBJ2-6	many	-	TGTGCCATCAGTGAGCCGCGACAGAAACTGACTTTC	CAISEPRQKLTF
TRBV4-2	TRBJ1-2	many	-	TGTGCCAGCAGCCAAGATCGGGGGGAGTCCTATGGCTACACCTTC	CASSQDRGESYGYTF
TRBV20-1	TRBJ2-7	many	-	TGCAGTGCTAGAGATTCTCAGCGTAGCTCCTACGAGCAGTACTTC	CSARDSQRSSYEQYF
TRBV20-1	TRBJ2-1	-	-	TGCAGTGCTAGTCCCTCAGTGATAGGCAGCCATTCTAGCTCCTACAATGAGCATTTCTTC	CSASPSVIGSHSSSYNEHFF
TRBV2	TRBJ2-3	-	-	TGTGCCAGCAGTGAACGAGGGGAAGATACGCAGTATTTT	CASSERGEDTQYF
TRBV7-8	TRBJ2-1	many	-	TGTGCCAGCAGCTCCGTTCAGTACAGTGAGCAGTTCTTC	CASSSVQYSEQFF
TRBV11-2	TRBJ1-6	few	-	TGTGCCAGCAGCCATAGCGTTATCTCCTATAATTCACCCCTCCACTTT	CASSHSVISYNSPLHF
TRBV4-3	TRBJ2-5	many	TRBD1	TGCGCCAGCAGCCAAGGACAGGGACCCCAAGAGACCCAGTACTTC	CASSQGQGPQETQYF
TRBV6-5	TRBJ1-1	few	-	TGTGCCAGCAGTCCCTTTGGGCTGGCAAACACTGAAGCTTTCTTT	CASSPFGLANTEAFF
TRBV7-8	TRBJ2-1	many	TRBD2	TGTGCCAGCAGCTTAGTTGGACTAGCGGTCTACAATGAGCAGTTCTTC	CASSLVGLAVYNEQFF
TRBV28	TRBJ2-1	few	-	TGTGCCAGCAGACCCACAGGAGGGAGCAATGAGCAGTTCTTC	CASRPTGGSNEQFF
TRBV6-2/TRBV6-3	TRBJ2-1	many	TRBD2	TGTGCCAGCAGGGCAGCTAGCGGGGGCTACAATGAGCAGTTCTTC	CASRAASGGYNEQFF
TRBV5-1	TRBJ1-6	many	-	TGCGCCAGCAGCTTGGAACAGAAGAATTCACCCCTCCACTTT	CASSLEQKNSPLHF
TRBV4-1	TRBJ2-7	once	-	TGCGCCAGCAGCCAAGATAGGGCAGCCTACGAGCAGTACTTC	CASSQDRAAYEQYF
TRBV5-1	TRBJ2-1	-	-	TGCGCCAGCCCAAATCGGACCGCCACTTGCTCCTACAATGAGCAGTTCTTC	CASPNRTATCSYNEQFF
TRBV20-1	TRBJ1-3	many	-	TGCAGTGCTCCAGGGGACTCTGGAAACACCATATATTTT	CSAPGDSGNTIYF
TRBV7-8	TRBJ2-3	many	TRBD2	TGTGCCAGCAGCCCCGGGGTAGCGGGGGGGTCAAGCACAGATACGCAGTATTTT	CASSPGVAGGSSTDTQYF
TRBV7-9	TRBJ2-3	many	-	TGTGCCAGCAGCTTAGGGATAACAGATACGCAGTATTTT	CASSLGITDTQYF
TRBV12-3/TRBV12-4	TRBJ1-1	many	-	TGTGCCAGCAGTTTTAACCCGGGGGAGAACACTGAAGCTTTCTTT	CASSFNPGENTEAFF
TRBV20-1	TRBJ1-1	many	-	TGCAGTGCTAGAGATGGATGGGCTGAAGCTTTCTTT	CSARDGWAEAFF
TRBV20-1	TRBJ1-2	many	-	TGCAGTGCTAGAGCGGCAGACTTCTACACCTTC	CSARAADFYTF
TRBV10-1	TRBJ2-7	-	-	TGCGCCAGCAGTGGTTCCCCTCTAGGGTCGTTCTACGAGCAGTACTTC	CASSGSPLGSFYEQYF
TRBV7-2	TRBJ2-3	many	-	TGTGCCAGCAGTCCCGACCCCACATCAGGGGGGGATACGCAGTATTTT	CASSPDPTSGGDTQYF
TRBV4-1	TRBJ2-5	many	-	TGCGCCAGCAGCCAAGGAAAACTAGGACCAGGCGGAGAGACCCAGTACTTC	CASSQGKLGPGGETQYF
TRBV20-1	TRBJ1-3	many	-	TGCAGTGCTAGAGATCGTGGCTCGGGACACTACTCTGGAAACACCATATATTTT	CSARDRGSGHYSGNTIYF
TRBV14	TRBJ2-7	many	TRBD2	TGTGCCAGCAGCCACGAACCTCCGGGACTAGCGGGGGGTCGGCGCGAGCAGTACTTC	CASSHEPPGLAGGRREQYF
TRBV19	TRBJ2-1	-	TRBD1	TGTGCCAGTAGTATCAACCGGGACAGGGTTAATGAGCAGTTCTTC	CASSINRDRVNEQFF
TRBV20-1	TRBJ2-3	-	-	TGCAGTGCCCCGTCGGGGGGCACAGATACGCAGTATTTT	CSAPSGGTDTQYF
TRBV20-1	TRBJ2-7	-	TRBD1	TGCAGTGCCCTGGGGTGGGGCAGGGGGCGGGACGAGCAGTACTTC	CSALGWGRGRDEQYF
TRBV6-5	TRBJ1-6	many	-	TGTGCCAGCCCCCCGGAGGGCGGACGGGAAAATTCACCCCTCCACTTT	CASPPEGGRENSPLHF
TRBV9	TRBJ1-2	-	-	TGTGCCAGCAGCGTAGCAGGGGAACCTAACTATGGCTACACCTTC	CASSVAGEPNYGYTF
TRBV12-3/TRBV12-4	TRBJ2-1	many	-	TGTGCCAGCAGATACGGGGGAGCTTACAATGAGCAGTTCTTC	CASRYGGAYNEQFF
TRBV27	TRBJ1-2	many	-	TGTGCCAGCAGGATCCGCAGTGGCCCTTGGGGCTACACCTTC	CASRIRSGPWGYTF
TRBV3-1	TRBJ1-6	many	-	TGTGCCAGCAGCCAAGGTTTACAATCACCCCTCCACTTT	CASSQGLQSPLHF
TRBV10-3	TRBJ2-7	many	TRBD1	TGTGCCATCGGTATCGACAGGGTCAGCTCCTACGAGCAGTACTTC	CAIGIDRVSSYEQYF
TRBV12-3/TRBV12-4	TRBJ2-3	many	-	TGTGCCAGCAAACCCACGGGACTCCCCACAGATACGCAGTATTTT	CASKPTGLPTDTQYF
TRBV5-6	TRBJ2-3	-	TRBD1	TGTGCCAGTAGCCTCTGGGACAGGGAGGATACGCAGTATTTT	CASSLWDREDTQYF
TRBV12-3/TRBV12-4	TRBJ1-5	many	-	TGTGCCAGCAGTCAAGATCAGCCCCAGCATTTT	CASSQDQPQHF
TRBV27	TRBJ2-1	many	TRBD2	TGTGCCAGCAGTTTCGCTAGCGGGGATTATGAGCAGTTCTTC	CASSFASGDYEQFF
TRBV3-1	TRBJ2-1	-	TRBD2	TGTGCCAGCCTAGGGGGTCTAGCGGGGCAGAACAATGAGCAGTTCTTC	CASLGGLAGQNNEQFF
TRBV6-5	TRBJ1-2	many	-	TGTGCCAGCAGTCGGGGGGGCGTGGGCTACACCTTC	CASSRGGVGYTF
TRBV6-4	TRBJ2-5	many	-	TGTGCCAGCAGGCTCAAGGGACTCCCAACGGGAGAGACCCAGTACTTC	CASRLKGLPTGETQYF
TRBV15	TRBJ2-7	many	-	TGTGCCACCAGCCGCATTGTGGGTCTAGATCACGAGCAGTACTTC	CATSRIVGLDHEQYF
TRBV30	TRBJ2-2	few	TRBD2	TGTGCCTGGAGGAAGCGGGGCAGCACCGGGGAGCTGTTTTTT	CAWRKRGSTGELFF